This T cell receptor (beta chain) was found in a study of blood T cell repertoires in COVID-19. Study details: Sites across the United States, Italy and Spain contributed samples from acute and convalescent COVID-19. T cells, B-cell-depleted T cells, or PBMCs supplied cDNA or gDNA.

Germline trimming cut 2 bases from V and 7 bases from J; bases unmatched to any gene: 3. Germline V gene sequence: CDR1 MDHEN, CDR2 SYDVKM. The CDR3 extends over 14 amino acids. Original data processing: From reference gene primer amplification, estimates of nucleated cell counts were derived. The method was immunoSEQ multiplex PCR; TCRdb's version includes in-frame clones alone and lacks a portion of them. The V and J calls and the clone size are those of that table, but D and trimming were determined from the DNA. The sample consists of around 250,000 clones, about four fifths of them appearing once.

The sample comprised peripheral blood. This TCR derives from a woman aged 40 to 50 who had recovered from COVID-19. The gene calls are TRBV28 and TRBJ1-4; TRBD1 aligns across 8 bases. The CDR3 loop reads CASSLRTGSEKLFF. CDR3 in DNA: TGTGCCAGCAGTTTACGGACAGGGAGTGAAAAACTGTTTTTT.